The 27 T cell receptor beta chains listed next were all sequenced from one sample in a study of cytomegalovirus exposure and HLA in healthy donors. The PCR was carried out with 60 Vbeta primers and 13 Jbeta primers. TCRdb keeps only in-frame clones here, not all; method: immunoSEQ multiplex PCR. The sample comprises roughly 98,000 clones, around 79% of which are singletons, and roughly an eighth rests with the top ten. Material: PBMCs. Receptors originate from a woman aged 65 to 85 in good health and CMV-seropositive.

The chain employs TRBV19 and TRBJ1-4; 7 positions match TRBD1. J gave up 0 bases and V 5 bases, and 6 bases lay outside the gene matches. This CDR3 contains 16 residues. Germline CDR1 and CDR2: LNHDA and SQIVND (reference sequence). CDR3 sequence (DNA): TGTGCCAGTAGTGCAGCCGGGACAGCAACTAATGAAAAACTGTTTTTT. The encoded protein is CASSAAGTATNEKLFF.

The rearrangement links TRBV7-9 to TRBJ1-1, with TRBD1 as a possible D gene (6 bases). Germline lookup yields CDR1 SEHNR and CDR2 FQNEAQ (reference sequence). The ends were cut back, 5 bases at V and 0 bases at J, with 13 bases in the middle. CDR3 size: 15 residues. The CDR3 protein is CASSLSGHLNTEAFF. In DNA, the CDR3 is TGTGCCAGCAGCCTATCGGGACATCTGAACACTGAAGCTTTCTTT.

This clone was observed a few times. The V and J genes are TRBV18 and TRBJ2-5; 8 bases match TRBD2. The V gene end was trimmed by 5 bases and the J gene end by 5 bases; junction bases not matched to a gene: 4. The germline V gene encodes CDR1 KGHSH and CDR2 LQKENI. This CDR3 region has 13 residues. The CDR3 sequence is CASSTGGPETQYF. CDR3 DNA sequence: TGTGCCAGCTCAACGGGGGGGCCGGAGACCCAGTACTTC.

The chain is built from TRBV30 and TRBJ1-2; maybe TRBD1 (5 bases). Germline V gives CDR1 GTSNPN, CDR2 SVGIG (reference sequence). The CDR3 consists of 13 residues. V shed 5 bases and J shed 4 bases, with 14 bases lying between them. CDR3 nucleotide sequence: TGTGCCTGGGTTCCCCAGGGATTCTATGGCTACACCTTC. It specifies CAWVPQGFYGYTF.

This clone is medium-sized in the sample. The genes are TRBV29-1 and TRBJ1-4; TRBD1 agrees at 7 bases. Germline-derived CDR1 and CDR2 are SQVTM and ANQGSEA. The CDR3 extends over 13 amino acids. The ends lost 4 bases at V and 7 bases at J; junction bases unmatched: 6. CDR3 bases: TGCAGCGTTGGCCAGGGGGTCGGTGAAAAACTGTTTTTT. Its translation is CSVGQGVGEKLFF.

V gene TRBV4-1 combines with J gene TRBJ2-5; 7 nucleotides align to TRBD1. This CDR3 has 15 amino acids. Germline CDR1 MGHRA, CDR2 YSYEKL. J was trimmed by 5 bases and V by 4 bases; bases with no gene match: 10. CDR3 residues: CASSRDDRAGETQYF. The CDR3 coding sequence is TGCGCCAGCAGCCGCGACGACAGGGCAGGGGAGACCCAGTACTTC.

V gene TRBV2 combines with J gene TRBJ2-5; weak D call: TRBD2 (5 bases). The J call is doubtful: the DNA matches TRBJ2-7 better. Germline V gene sequence: CDR1 SNHLY, CDR2 FYNNEI. The CDR3 contains 11 residues. The CDR3 coding sequence is TGTGCCAGCATCTGGAGCGGCGAGCAGTACTTC. Amino acids: CASIWSGEQYF.

The chain combines TRBV30 with TRBJ2-1, with D possibly matching TRBD1 (6 bases). V lost 2 bases, J lost 3 bases, and 17 bases lay in between. Germline V gene sequence: CDR1 GTSNPN, CDR2 SVGIG (reference sequence). This CDR3 is 16 amino acids long. The CDR3 is CAWSWTANPYYNEQFF. In nucleotides, the CDR3 is TGTGCCTGGAGTTGGACAGCAAACCCTTACTACAATGAGCAGTTCTTC.

The chain combines TRBV21-1 with TRBJ1-2; TRBD1 is taken as the D call from the table, unchecked against the DNA. TRBV21-1 is tagged as a pseudogene. This CDR3 has 21 residues. This CDR3 reads CASSKRGPEEGTVPTNYGYTF. CDR3 bases: TGTGCCAGCAGCAAGAGAGGACCTGAGGAGGGGACAGTGCCGACTAACTATGGCTACACCTTC.

This clone was observed a few times. The chain employs TRBV28 and TRBJ2-7; a weak D match, TRBD2 (6 bases). Per germline, CDR1 MDHEN and CDR2 SYDVKM. The germline V and J ends were trimmed by 5 bases and 2 bases, with 13 bases remaining between them. This CDR3 comprises 14 residues. The CDR3 here is CASSMASATYEQYF. The CDR3 DNA follows: TGTGCCAGCAGTATGGCTAGCGCAACCTACGAGCAGTACTTC.

The sample holds one count of this clone. The chain has TRBV11-2 and TRBJ1-4, with D possibly TRBD1 on 5 matching bases. The germline V gene has CDR1 SGHAT and CDR2 FQNNGV. Between the trimmed V and J ends, which lost 5 bases and 7 bases, there was a span of 8 bases. This CDR3 spans 12 amino acids. The chain's CDR3 is CASSHQGEKLFF. CDR3 DNA sequence: TGTGCCAGCAGCCATCAGGGTGAAAAACTGTTTTTT.

The chain joins TRBV15 to TRBJ2-1, with a weak D call TRBD2 (6 bases). Trimming took off 1 base at V and 6 bases at J, with 13 bases between the two ends. The CDR3 contains 15 residues. The V gene's germline CDR1 is LNHNV and CDR2 YYDKDF (reference sequence). The CDR3 bases are TGTGCCACCAGCAGAGTGGGGGGAGTGGGCAATGAGCAGTTCTTC. Amino acid sequence: CATSRVGGVGNEQFF.

The gene calls are TRBV11-2 and TRBJ2-2, with D tentatively TRBD2 (5 bases). The CDR3 totals 14 residues. Germline assignment: CDR1 SGHAT and CDR2 FQNNGV. Trimming cost V 5 bases and J 5 bases, with 12 bases left between them. This chain's CDR3 is CASSPDPGTGELFF. The CDR3 DNA reads TGTGCCAGCAGCCCTGACCCGGGGACCGGGGAGCTGTTTTTT.

This clone was seen more than once but under ten times. The chain carries TRBV6-5 and TRBJ2-5, with D unclear. The CDR3 is 12 amino acids. Germline V gene lookup returns CDR1 MNHEY and CDR2 SVGAGI. Deletions cut 0 bases from V and 7 bases from J, with 6 bases between. CDR3 coding DNA: TGTGCCAGCAGTTACTCCACTGGGACCCAGTACTTC. Translated: CASSYSTGTQYF.

The J gene is TRBJ2-3, the V gene TRBV6-5; 9 bases fit TRBD2. CDR1 is MNHEY, CDR2 SVGAGI, per germline. V was pared by 2 bases and J by 1 base, with 1 base of the junction left unmatched. The CDR3 extends over 15 amino acids. CDR3 DNA sequence: TGTGCCAGCAGTTACGCGGGGGGGGGCACAGATACGCAGTATTTT. It yields the protein CASSYAGGGTDTQYF.

The V call is TRBV6-6, the J call TRBJ1-2; D gene ambiguous. The V gene lost 5 bases and the J gene lost 2 bases, with 9 bases spanning the gap. CDR1 and CDR2 from the germline V gene are MNHNY and SVGAGI (reference sequence). CDR3 length: 13 amino acids. In DNA, the CDR3 is TGTGCCAGCAGTCCAACACAGAACTATGGCTACACCTTC. It yields the protein CASSPTQNYGYTF.

The V and J genes are TRBV11-3 and TRBJ2-3; 7 bases are shared with TRBD2. J was trimmed by 1 base and V by 1 base; bases with no gene match: 8. The CDR3 is made up of 17 amino acids. The germline V gene has CDR1 SGHNT and CDR2 YENEEA. In DNA form, the CDR3 reads TGTGCCAGCAGCTTAGGGGGAGGGACTACTCGCACAGATACGCAGTATTTT. This translates into CASSLGGGTTRTDTQYF.

The chain couples TRBV5-1 to TRBJ2-7; 10 nucleotides agree with TRBD1. This CDR3 is built from 15 residues. The germline V gene encodes CDR1 SGHRS and CDR2 YFSETQ. V lost 8 bases to trimming and J lost 5 bases; unmatched junction nucleotides: 13. The CDR3 reads CARRIRDRGPDEQYF. As DNA, the CDR3 is TGCGCCAGGAGGATCCGGGACAGGGGCCCGGACGAGCAGTACTTC.

The CDR3: CASSSGGGNVVYADTQYF. CDR3 sequence (DNA): TGCGCCAGCAGCTCGGGCGGGGGGAACGTCGTTTACGCAGATACGCAGTATTTT. The rearrangement links TRBV5-1 to TRBJ2-3; 8 nucleotides agree with TRBD2. Germline V gene sequence: CDR1 SGHRS, CDR2 YFSETQ. This CDR3 is built from 18 residues. V was clipped by 3 bases and J by 4 bases; unmatched bases: 16. Full variable domain (outside the CDR3, taken from reference TRBV5-1 and TRBJ2-3): KAGVTQTPRYLIKTRGQQVTLSCSPISGHRSVSWYQQTPGQGLQFLFEYFSETQRNKGNFPGRFSGRQFSNSRSEMNVSTLELGDSALYLCASSSGGGNVVYADTQYFGPGTRLTVL.

The rearrangement uses TRBV27 and TRBJ2-3; D is unclear. The germline CDR1 and CDR2 sequences are MNHEY and SMNVEV (reference sequence). The CDR3 totals 13 residues. The V end was cut by 6 bases, the J end by 2 bases, with 9 bases between. The CDR3 DNA follows: TGTGCCAGCAGGCCCCCTACCACAGATACGCAGTATTTT. It is translated as CASRPPTTDTQYF.

In DNA, the CDR3 is TGTGCCAGCAGCTTAGGACTGGGCACAGATACGCAGTATTTT. Translated, it gives CASSLGLGTDTQYF. This chain connects TRBV5-4 to TRBJ2-3, with TRBD2 as a possible D gene (5 bases). The CDR3 extends over 14 amino acids. CDR1 and CDR2 (germline): SGHNT, YYREEE (reference sequence). The V end was cut by 2 bases, the J end by 1 base, with 8 bases between. The variable domain in full, with the rest retrieved from reference TRBV5-4 and TRBJ2-3, is ETGVTQSPTHLIKTRGQQVTLRCSSQSGHNTVSWYQQALGQGPQFIFQYYREEENGRGNFPPRFSGLQFPNYSSELNVNALELDDSALYLCASSLGLGTDTQYFGPGTRLTVL.

V gene TRBV10-1 combines with J gene TRBJ2-1; D possibly corresponds to TRBD2 (6 bases). Germline lookup yields CDR1 WNHNN and CDR2 SYGVQD (reference sequence). The CDR3 spans 13 residues. Trimming pared 3 bases from V and 9 bases from J, leaving 12 bases between. The CDR3 loop reads CASSESLASEQFF. As DNA, the CDR3 is TGCGCCAGCAGTGAATCCCTAGCGAGTGAGCAGTTCTTC.

A few counts support this clone. J is TRBJ2-1 and V is TRBV7-6; 8 nucleotides agree with TRBD2. Germline CDR1 and CDR2: SGHVS and FNYEAQ. The CDR3 is 15 amino acids. Trimming took 5 bases from V and 8 from J; bases not matched to a gene: 11. The CDR3 here is CASSGVPGGTDEQFF. The CDR3 coding sequence is TGTGCCAGCAGCGGCGTCCCGGGAGGGACCGATGAGCAGTTCTTC.

The rearrangement joins TRBV30 to TRBJ2-7; 13 bases line up with TRBD2. The V and J ends lost 2 bases and 3 bases, in that order; junction bases with no gene match: 7. CDR1 and CDR2 from the germline V gene are GTSNPN and SVGIG (reference sequence). The length of the CDR3 is 16 residues. CDR3 coding DNA: TGTGCCTGGAGTCGTCCCGGACTAGCGGGGGACTACGAGCAGTACTTC. This encodes CAWSRPGLAGDYEQYF.

This clone was seen only a few times. The J gene is TRBJ2-5, the V gene TRBV5-1; 14 bases are shared with TRBD2. Germline CDR1 is SGHRS and CDR2 is YFSETQ. The CDR3 spans 15 residues. Trimming cost V 4 bases and J 4 bases; bases outside gene matches: 3. The CDR3 sequence: CASSRGTSGRETQYF. DNA of the CDR3: TGCGCCAGCAGCAGAGGGACTAGCGGGAGAGAGACCCAGTACTTC.

The chain is built from TRBV11-2 and TRBJ2-5; 15 nucleotides agree with TRBD2. Germline CDR1 and CDR2: SGHAT and FQNNGV. This CDR3 comprises 15 residues. Trimming took 1 base from V and 7 from J; bases not matched to a gene: 1. The CDR3, as DNA: TGTGCCAGCAGCTTAGGGACTAGCGGGAGGGGGACCCAGTACTTC. This gives the protein CASSLGTSGRGTQYF.

This clone was observed a handful of times. V and J are TRBV6-1 and TRBJ1-1; 10 nucleotides align to TRBD1. CDR3 size: 15 residues. The V gene's germline CDR1 is MNHNS and CDR2 SASEGT. Trimming removed 2 bases from V and 5 bases from J; junction bases left unmatched: 5. In nucleotides, the CDR3 is TGTGCCAGCAGTGAACGGGGACAGGGGAGGACTGAAGCTTTCTTT. It translates to CASSERGQGRTEAFF.